The TCR beta chain described here comes from a study of blood T cell repertoires in COVID-19. The table came from immunoSEQ multiplex PCR; TCRdb's copy has only in-frame clones and leaves some out. The table shows 190,000 or so clones, with about 88% occurring only once. Germline V gene data show CDR1 as SQVTM and CDR2 as ANQGSEA. This CDR3 contains 12 residues. Trimming cost V 3 bases and J 5 bases; bases outside gene matches: 3. The chain has TRBV29-1 and TRBJ2-5; 7 positions match TRBD2. The sequence came from a middle-aged man with active or convalescent COVID-19. Sequenced material: peripheral blood. For the CDR3, the DNA is TGCAGCGTTGATGACGGGGGGGAGACCCAGTACTTC. Protein product: CSVDDGGETQYF.